The clone carrying this T cell receptor beta chain was found many times. TCR beta CDR3 regions were amplified from RNA. A first-round RT-PCR of the TCR CDR3 used the HTBI primer set. TCRdb reanalysed the multiplex PCR reads using MiXCR and keeps one entry per CDR3 protein. This sample has around 580,000 distinct CDR3 sequences, with 35% to 55% found just once. Germline V lookup: CDR1 DFQATT, CDR2 SNEGSKA (reference sequence). V was shortened by 6 bases and J by 2 bases, with 7 bases between the two germline ends. The CDR3 contains 11 residues. The sample is drawn from a study of T cells in Graves' hyperthyroidism and ophthalmopathy.

Sequences were obtained from peripheral blood or thyroid tissue (not recorded which). J is TRBJ2-5 and V is TRBV20-1, with a tentative D call TRBD2 (5 bases). The source is a woman younger than 30 with Graves' hyperthyroidism. CDR3 residues: CSAEGQETQYF. CDR3 DNA sequence: TGCAGTGCCGAGGGTCAAGAGACCCAGTACTTC.